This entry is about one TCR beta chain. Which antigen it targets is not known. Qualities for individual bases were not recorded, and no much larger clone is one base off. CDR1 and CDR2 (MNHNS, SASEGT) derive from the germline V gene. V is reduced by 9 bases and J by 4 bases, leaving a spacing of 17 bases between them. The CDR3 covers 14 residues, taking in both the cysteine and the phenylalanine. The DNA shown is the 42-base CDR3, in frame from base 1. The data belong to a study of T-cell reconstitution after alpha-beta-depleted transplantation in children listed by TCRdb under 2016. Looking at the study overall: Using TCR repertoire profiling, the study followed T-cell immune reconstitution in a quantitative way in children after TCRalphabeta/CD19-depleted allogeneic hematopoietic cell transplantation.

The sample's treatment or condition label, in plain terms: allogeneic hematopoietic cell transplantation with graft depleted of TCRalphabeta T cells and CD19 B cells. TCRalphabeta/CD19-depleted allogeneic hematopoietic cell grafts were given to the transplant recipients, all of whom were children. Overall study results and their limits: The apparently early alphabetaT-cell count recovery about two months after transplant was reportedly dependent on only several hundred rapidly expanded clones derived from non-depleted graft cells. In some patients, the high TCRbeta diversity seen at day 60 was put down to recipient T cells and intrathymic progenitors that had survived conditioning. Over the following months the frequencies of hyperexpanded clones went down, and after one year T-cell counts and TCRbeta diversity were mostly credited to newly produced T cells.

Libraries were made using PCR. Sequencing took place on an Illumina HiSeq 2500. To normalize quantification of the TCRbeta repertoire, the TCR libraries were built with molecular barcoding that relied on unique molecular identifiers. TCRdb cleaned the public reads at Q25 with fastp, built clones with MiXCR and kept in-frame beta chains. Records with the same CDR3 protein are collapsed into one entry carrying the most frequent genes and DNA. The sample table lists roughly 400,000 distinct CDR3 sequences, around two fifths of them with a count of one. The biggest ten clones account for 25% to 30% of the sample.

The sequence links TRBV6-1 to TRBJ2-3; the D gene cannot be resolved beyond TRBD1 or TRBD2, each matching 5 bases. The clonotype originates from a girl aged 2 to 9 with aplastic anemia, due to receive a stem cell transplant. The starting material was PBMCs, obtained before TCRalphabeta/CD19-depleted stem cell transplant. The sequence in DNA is TGTGCCAGTTATTGGGGCAGCGGCGCAGATACGCAGTATTTT. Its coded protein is CASYWGSGADTQYF.